The next 19 T cell receptor beta chains were all read from a single sample in a study of cytomegalovirus exposure and HLA in healthy donors. 13 Jbeta primers and 60 Vbeta primers were used for the PCR. Assay used: immunoSEQ multiplex PCR; TCRdb lists only in-frame clones, some missing. This table holds more than 130,000 clones, around 73% found once. The sample taken for sequencing was PBMCs. Receptors were obtained from a human donor in good health.

The chain recombines TRBV4-1 with TRBJ1-2, with TRBD1 matching over 10 bases. With V trimmed by 5 bases and J by 3 bases, 6 bases remained unmatched. CDR3 length equals 15 residues. CDR1 is MGHRA and CDR2 is YSYEKL in the germline V gene. In DNA form, the CDR3 reads TGCGCCAGCAGCAAGGGACAGGGGCGTGACTATGGCTACACCTTC. Translation: CASSKGQGRDYGYTF.

This chain joins TRBV6-5 and TRBJ1-1, with D possibly TRBD1 on 5 matching bases. Germline CDR1 is MNHEY and CDR2 is SVGAGI. V was clipped by 6 bases and J by 1 base, with 15 bases between them. This CDR3 comprises 15 residues. The CDR3 reads CASRVLDSPNTEAFF. In nucleotides, the CDR3 is TGTGCCAGCAGGGTATTAGACAGTCCGAACACTGAAGCTTTCTTT.

The chain uses TRBV6-5 and TRBJ2-1; D is possibly TRBD2 (6 bases). The germline CDR1 and CDR2 sequences are MNHEY and SVGAGI. The CDR3 loop spans 13 amino acids. Trimming removed 2 bases at V and 10 bases at J, with 12 bases between. Written as DNA, the CDR3 is TGTGCCAGCAGTTACCCGACTAGTCGGGAGCAGTTCTTC. Residues: CASSYPTSREQFF.

This chain joins TRBV2 and TRBJ2-3; maybe TRBD1 (6 bases). Trimming shortened V by 5 bases and J by 7 bases, and 10 bases separated the two germline ends. The CDR3 extends over 12 amino acids. CDR1 and CDR2 from the germline V gene are SNHLY and FYNNEI. CDR3 loop: CASSQGTYTQYF. The CDR3 DNA reads TGTGCCAGCAGTCAGGGGACCTATACGCAGTATTTT. The whole variable domain, filled in from reference TRBV2 and TRBJ2-3, reads EPEVTQTPSHQVTQMGQEVILRCVPISNHLYFYWYRQILGQKVEFLVSFYNNEISEKSEIFDDQFSVERPDGSNFTLKIRSTKLEDSAMYFCASSQGTYTQYFGPGTRLTVL.

The genes are TRBV9 and TRBJ1-4, with TRBD1 as a possible D gene (5 bases). Germline lookup yields CDR1 SGDLS and CDR2 YYNGEE. This CDR3 region has 14 residues. With 4 bases removed from V and 3 bases from J, the gap between germline ends came to 10 bases. The DNA of the CDR3 is TGTGCCAGCAGCTTGGGGCTGGCTAATGAAAAACTGTTTTTT. Amino acids: CASSLGLANEKLFF.

The rearrangement joins TRBV19 to TRBJ2-5; 12 bases align to TRBD2. This CDR3 has 19 residues. The V gene end was trimmed by 4 bases and the J gene end by 1 base; junction bases not matched to a gene: 13. Germline V CDR1 and CDR2: LNHDA, SQIVND (reference sequence). The CDR3 region is CASSSRSVTSGRSQETQYF. For the CDR3, the DNA is TGTGCCAGTAGTAGCCGGAGCGTAACTAGCGGGAGGAGCCAAGAGACCCAGTACTTC.

This chain uses TRBV7-6 with TRBJ1-2; 10 bases fit TRBD1. The CDR3 has 14 residues. J was trimmed by 5 bases and V by 5 bases; bases with no gene match: 5. Germline CDR1 reads SGHVS; CDR2 reads FNYEAQ. CDR3 DNA: TGTGCCAGCAGCAGCAGGGACAGGGGATATGGCTACACCTTC. Translating it yields CASSSRDRGYGYTF.

This clone showed up just once. The chain's CDR3 is CASSLASGGWYTEAFF. The CDR3 nucleotides read TGTGCCAGCAGCTTGGCTTCAGGGGGCTGGTACACTGAAGCTTTCTTT. The chain links TRBV5-6 to TRBJ1-1, with TRBD1 matching 8 bases. V shed 0 bases and J 3 bases; nucleotides not matched to a gene: 7. The CDR3 extends over 16 amino acids. The germline CDR1 and CDR2 sequences are SGHDT and YYEEEE.

The DNA of the CDR3 is TGTGCCAGCAACAGGTACTCCTACAATGAGCAGTTCTTC. It encodes CASNRYSYNEQFF. The gene calls are TRBV7-9 and TRBJ2-1; a weak D match, TRBD1 (5 bases). The germline V and J ends were trimmed by 7 bases and 0 bases, with 7 bases remaining between them. The germline gives CDR1 SEHNR, CDR2 FQNEAQ (reference sequence). The CDR3 runs 13 residues.

The chain recombines TRBV29-1 with TRBJ1-1, with D possibly being TRBD1 (6 bases). The CDR3 consists of 13 residues. V was trimmed by 4 bases and J by 2 bases, leaving 11 bases between them. In germline, CDR1 is SQVTM, CDR2 ANQGSEA. The CDR3 DNA reads TGCAGCGTTGTTGGACAGTTAAACACTGAAGCTTTCTTT. Its protein is CSVVGQLNTEAFF.

The CDR3 coding sequence is TGTGCCAGCGGATCTAGCGGTTACGAGCAGTACTTC. Its protein product is CASGSSGYEQYF. The gene calls are TRBV9 and TRBJ2-7; TRBD2 matches 7 bases. Unmatched junction bases numbered 5, after V lost 7 bases and J lost 4 bases. The CDR3 runs 12 residues. The germline gives CDR1 SGDLS, CDR2 YYNGEE.

The V and J genes are TRBV19 and TRBJ2-4; D remains ambiguous. The germline V and J ends were trimmed by 1 base and 0 bases, with 13 bases remaining between them. This CDR3 comprises 17 residues. CDR1 and CDR2 (germline): LNHDA, SQIVND (reference sequence). The CDR3 sequence: CASSIGLRTLAKNIQYF. As DNA, the CDR3 is TGTGCCAGTAGTATAGGTTTGCGCACCCTAGCCAAAAACATTCAGTACTTC. Looking up the rest from reference TRBV19 and TRBJ2-4 gives the full variable domain: DGGITQSPKYLFRKEGQNVTLSCEQNLNHDAMYWYRQDPGQGLRLIYYSQIVNDFQKGDIAEGYSVSREKKESFPLTVTSAQKNPTAFYLCASSIGLRTLAKNIQYFGAGTRLSVL.

This clone was observed a handful of times. The rearrangement uses TRBV10-3 and TRBJ1-2, with D possibly being TRBD1 (6 bases). Trimming cost V 5 bases and J 7 bases, with 14 bases left between them. CDR1 and CDR2 (germline): ENHRY, SYGVKD. The CDR3 totals 13 residues. In DNA, the CDR3 is TGTGCCATCAGTTCGTCGGGGGGCGGTGGCTACACCTTC. This encodes CAISSSGGGGYTF.

V gene TRBV4-1 combines with J gene TRBJ1-5; D may be TRBD1 (5 bases). The germline V and J ends were trimmed by 1 base and 7 bases, with 14 bases remaining between them. Per the germline V gene, CDR1 is MGHRA and CDR2 is YSYEKL. CDR3 length: 15 amino acids. CDR3 nucleotides: TGCGCCAGCAGCCAAGTTCAGGGCCCAGGACAGCCCCAGCATTTT. It is translated as CASSQVQGPGQPQHF.

The chain couples TRBV28 to TRBJ1-1; no reliable D call. The CDR3 contains 14 residues. With 7 bases removed from V and 4 bases from J, the gap between germline ends came to 16 bases. The germline V gene has CDR1 MDHEN and CDR2 SYDVKM. The CDR3 sequence: CASIPDLRSTEAFF. CDR3 DNA: TGTGCCAGCATCCCTGACTTGAGGAGCACTGAAGCTTTCTTT.

This clone showed up just a few times. The V gene is TRBV10-3, the J gene TRBJ2-1; 8 nucleotides line up with TRBD2. With V trimmed by 10 bases and J by 2 bases, 7 bases remained unmatched. Germline loops: CDR1 ENHRY, CDR2 SYGVKD. The CDR3 sequence is 14 residues long. CDR3 bases: TGTGCCACCGGGTTAGCGGGGACCTACAATGAGCAGTTCTTC. This translates into CATGLAGTYNEQFF.

The rearrangement links TRBV6-5 to TRBJ2-4; unclear D gene. Germline lookup yields CDR1 MNHEY and CDR2 SVGAGI. The CDR3 runs to 11 residues. Trimming cost V 3 bases and J 8 bases, with 5 bases left between them. The CDR3 sequence is CASSYGYIQYF. The CDR3 DNA reads TGTGCCAGCAGTTATGGCTACATTCAGTACTTC.

This chain uses TRBV6-5 with TRBJ2-2, with D possibly being TRBD1 (6 bases). The length of the CDR3 is 15 residues. Trimming pared 9 bases from V and 1 base from J, leaving 15 bases between. Germline CDR1 reads MNHEY; CDR2 reads SVGAGI. CDR3 DNA: TGTGCCAGTAGCCGACAGGAGTTGAACACCGGGGAGCTGTTTTTT. It yields the protein CASSRQELNTGELFF.

The chain is built from TRBV20-1 and TRBJ2-7; D is perhaps TRBD1 (6 bases). V gave up 5 bases and J gave up 6 bases, with 11 bases separating them. Germline CDR1 and CDR2: DFQATT and SNEGSKA (reference sequence). CDR3 size: 11 residues. The CDR3 nucleotides read TGCAGTGCTCACAACAGGGTCGAGCAGTACTTC. It encodes CSAHNRVEQYF.